One and the same sample provided the 9 T cell receptor beta chains below, sequenced in a study of T-cell reconstitution after alpha-beta-depleted transplantation in children. Unique molecular identifiers were used in preparing the TCRbeta library. TCRdb redid the calling of the PCR reads with MiXCR, one entry per CDR3 protein. Among around 600,000 distinct CDR3 sequences listed, about 10% were seen once. The sample in question was PBMCs from the stem cell graft donor, obtained from the stem cell graft. Source of these receptors: a human donor who donated a stem cell graft to a child with acute myeloid leukemia.

This clonotype was seen ten or more times. The chain joins TRBV7-2 to TRBJ2-6, with 7 bases identical to TRBD2. There are 15 residues in the CDR3. Trimming took 6 bases from V and 2 from J; bases not matched to a gene: 4. The germline V gene encodes CDR1 SGHTA and CDR2 FQGNSA. CDR3 DNA: TGTGCCAGCAGTTCGGGGGGAGCTGGGGCCAACGTCCTGACTTTC. Its protein is CASSSGGAGANVLTF. Variable domain in full (rest from reference TRBV7-2 and TRBJ2-6): GAGVSQSPSNKVTEKGKDVELRCDPISGHTALYWYRQSLGQGLEFLIYFQGNSAPDKSGLPSDRFSAERTGGSVSTLTIQRTQQEDSAVYLCASSSGGAGANVLTFGAGSRLTVL.

This clonotype has at least ten counts. V usage is TRBV10-3 and J usage is TRBJ2-5; D unresolved. CDR1 and CDR2 (germline): ENHRY, SYGVKD. This CDR3 has 13 residues. The V end lost 11 bases, the J end lost 4 bases, and 17 bases lay between the germline ends. CDR3 in amino acids: CAPERAVRETQYF. CDR3 DNA: TGTGCCCCAGAACGTGCGGTCCGAGAGACCCAGTACTTC.

Here the CDR3 DNA reads TGCAGTGCTATTTACAGGGGAAGCACAGATACGCAGTATTTT. Its protein product is CSAIYRGSTDTQYF. The chain is built from TRBV20-1 and TRBJ2-3; TRBD1 matches at 7 bases. V was pared by 4 bases and J by 0 bases, with 4 bases of the junction left unmatched. The length of the CDR3 is 14 residues. The germline V gene encodes CDR1 DFQATT and CDR2 SNEGSKA (reference sequence).

The V gene is TRBV2, the J gene TRBJ2-5; tentatively, D is TRBD1 or TRBD2 (6 bases each). This CDR3 has 14 amino acids. Trimming took off 5 bases at V and 3 bases at J, with 13 bases between the two ends. CDR1 is SNHLY and CDR2 is FYNNEI in the germline V gene. CDR3 nucleotide sequence: TGTGCCAGCAGTTGGGGGGCCAGGAAAGAGACCCAGTACTTC. Encoded protein: CASSWGARKETQYF.

This clonotype appeared many times. For the CDR3, the DNA is TGCGCCAGCAGCCCGGACTCCACATTTTACAATGAGCAGTTCTTC. Its translation is CASSPDSTFYNEQFF. V and J are TRBV5-1 and TRBJ2-1, with D tentatively TRBD2 (5 bases). The germline V and J ends were trimmed by 4 bases and 4 bases, with 15 bases remaining between them. Germline CDR1 SGHRS, CDR2 YFSETQ. CDR3 length: 15 amino acids.

The V gene is TRBV28, the J gene TRBJ1-1, with a tentative D call TRBD1 (5 bases). Trimming took 2 bases from V and 2 from J, leaving 27 bases between them. Germline values: CDR1 MDHEN, CDR2 SYDVKM. The CDR3 is 20 residues long. The DNA for the CDR3 is TGTGCCAGCAGTTTAGTCCTTTATGGCGCTGGGGGGAGGGTTAACACTGAAGCTTTCTTT. Amino acids: CASSLVLYGAGGRVNTEAFF. Using reference TRBV28 and TRBJ1-1 for the parts outside the CDR3, the full variable domain is DVKVTQSSRYLVKRTGEKVFLECVQDMDHENMFWYRQDPGLGLRLIYFSYDVKMKEKGDIPEGYSVSREKKERFSLILESASTNQTSMYLCASSLVLYGAGGRVNTEAFFGQGTRLTVV.

The chain carries TRBV30 and TRBJ2-5; the D is unclear. CDR3 size: 14 residues. Trimming took off 0 bases at V and 1 base at J, with 9 bases between the two ends. Per germline, CDR1 GTSNPN and CDR2 SVGIG (reference sequence). The CDR3 nucleotides read TGTGCCTGGAGTGTACTGACATCCCAAGAGACCCAGTACTTC. This translates into CAWSVLTSQETQYF.

J is TRBJ2-1 and V is TRBV12-3 or TRBV12-4; tentatively, D is TRBD1 (6 bases). The CDR3 is 13 amino acids. V was trimmed by 5 bases and J by 5 bases, leaving 10 bases between them. CDR3 DNA sequence: TGTGCCAGCAGTAAACGGACAGACAATGAGCAGTTCTTC. Translating it yields CASSKRTDNEQFF.

Only a few counts were recorded for this clonotype. The rearrangement uses TRBV5-6 and TRBJ2-2; no clear D. The germline V and J ends were trimmed by 1 base and 5 bases, with 6 bases remaining between them. The CDR3 is 13 residues long. The V gene's germline CDR1 is SGHDT and CDR2 YYEEEE. The CDR3 region is CASSLQVTGELFF. CDR3 bases: TGTGCCAGCAGCTTGCAAGTTACCGGGGAGCTGTTTTTT.